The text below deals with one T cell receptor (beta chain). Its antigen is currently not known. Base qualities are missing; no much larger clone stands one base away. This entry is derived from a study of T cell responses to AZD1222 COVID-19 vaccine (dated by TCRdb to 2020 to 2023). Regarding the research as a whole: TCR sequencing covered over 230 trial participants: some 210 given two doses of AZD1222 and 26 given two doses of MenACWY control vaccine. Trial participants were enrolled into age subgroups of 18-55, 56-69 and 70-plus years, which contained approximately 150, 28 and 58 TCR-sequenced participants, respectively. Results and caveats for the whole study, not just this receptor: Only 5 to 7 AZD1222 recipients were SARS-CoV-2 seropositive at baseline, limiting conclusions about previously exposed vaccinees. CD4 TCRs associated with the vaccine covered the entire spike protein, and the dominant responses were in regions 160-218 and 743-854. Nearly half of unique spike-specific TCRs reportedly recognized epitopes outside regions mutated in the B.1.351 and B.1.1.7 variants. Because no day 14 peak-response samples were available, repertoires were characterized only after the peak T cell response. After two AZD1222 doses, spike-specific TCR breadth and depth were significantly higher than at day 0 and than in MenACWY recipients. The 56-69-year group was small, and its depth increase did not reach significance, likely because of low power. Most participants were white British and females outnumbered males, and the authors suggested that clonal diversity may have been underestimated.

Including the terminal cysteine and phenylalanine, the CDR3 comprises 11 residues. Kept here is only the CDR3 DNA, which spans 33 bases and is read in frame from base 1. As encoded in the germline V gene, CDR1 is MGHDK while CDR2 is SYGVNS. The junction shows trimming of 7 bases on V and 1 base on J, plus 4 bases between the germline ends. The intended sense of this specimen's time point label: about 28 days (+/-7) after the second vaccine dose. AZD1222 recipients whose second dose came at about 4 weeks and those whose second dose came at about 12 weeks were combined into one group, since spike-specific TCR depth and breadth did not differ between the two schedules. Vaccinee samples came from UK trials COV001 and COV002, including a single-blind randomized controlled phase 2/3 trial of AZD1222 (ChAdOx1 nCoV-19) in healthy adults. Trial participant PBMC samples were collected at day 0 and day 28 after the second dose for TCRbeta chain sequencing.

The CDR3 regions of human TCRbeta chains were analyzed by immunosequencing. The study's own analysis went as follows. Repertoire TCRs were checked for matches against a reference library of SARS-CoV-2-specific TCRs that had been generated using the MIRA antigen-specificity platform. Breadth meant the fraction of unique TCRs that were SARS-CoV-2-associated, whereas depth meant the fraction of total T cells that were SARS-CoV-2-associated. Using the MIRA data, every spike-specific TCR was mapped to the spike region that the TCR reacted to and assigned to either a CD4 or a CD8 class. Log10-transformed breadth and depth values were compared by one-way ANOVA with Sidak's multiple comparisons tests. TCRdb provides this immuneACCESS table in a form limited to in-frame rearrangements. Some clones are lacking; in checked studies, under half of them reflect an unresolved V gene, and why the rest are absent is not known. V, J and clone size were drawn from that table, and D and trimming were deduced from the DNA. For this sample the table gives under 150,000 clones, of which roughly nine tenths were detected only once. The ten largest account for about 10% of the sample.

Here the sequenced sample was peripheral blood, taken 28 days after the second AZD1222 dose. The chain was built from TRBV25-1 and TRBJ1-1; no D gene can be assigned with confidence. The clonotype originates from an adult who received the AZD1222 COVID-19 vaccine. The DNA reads TGTGCCAGCATGAGGAACACTGAAGCTTTCTTT. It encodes CASMRNTEAFF. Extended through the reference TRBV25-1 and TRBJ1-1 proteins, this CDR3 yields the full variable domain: EADIYQTPRYLVIGTGKKITLECSQTMGHDKMYWYQQDPGMELHLIHYSYGVNSTEKGDLSSESTVSRIRTEHFPLTLESARPSHTSQYLCASMRNTEAFFGQGTRLTVV.